The rows below give T cell receptor beta chains drawn from one sample of a study of blood T cells in healthy people across ages. MiXCR, run by TCRdb on the 5' RACE reads, gives a single entry per CDR3 protein. The sample records roughly 800,000 distinct CDR3 sequences, about 53% being singletons. The sample taken for sequencing was blood. Receptor source: a man at least 80 years old in good health. Each CDR3 is given with its conserved first and last residue. Each record gives: V gene, D gene, J gene, clone size, CDR3 DNA, CDR3 protein. The D gene is left open where the match is weak. Expanded clones get a size class; other rows say once, few or many, or leave the size out.

v_gene: TRBV13
d_gene: TRBD1
j_gene: TRBJ2-1
abundance: .
CDR3nt: TGTGCCAGCAGCTTTAGACAGGGGGCAAGGAATGAGCAGTTCTTC
CDR3aa: CASSFRQGARNEQFF

v_gene: TRBV2
d_gene: .
j_gene: TRBJ2-1
abundance: many
CDR3nt: TGTGCCAGCAGTGACTACAATGAGCAGTTCTTC
CDR3aa: CASSDYNEQFF

v_gene: TRBV5-1
d_gene: .
j_gene: TRBJ2-5
abundance: few
CDR3nt: TGCGCCAGCAGCTTGGCTTCGGGCACACAAGAGACCCAGTACTTC
CDR3aa: CASSLASGTQETQYF

v_gene: TRBV5-1
d_gene: .
j_gene: TRBJ2-1
abundance: few
CDR3nt: TGCGCCAGCAGCTTGGCCGGGAGTGAGCAGTTCTTC
CDR3aa: CASSLAGSEQFF

v_gene: TRBV10-1
d_gene: .
j_gene: TRBJ2-7
abundance: .
CDR3nt: TGCGCCAGCAGTGAGTCAACAGGTAACCACGAGCAGTACTTC
CDR3aa: CASSESTGNHEQYF

v_gene: TRBV29-1
d_gene: .
j_gene: TRBJ2-5
abundance: few
CDR3nt: TGCAGCGCCGGTCGGACGGAAGAGACCCAGTACTTC
CDR3aa: CSAGRTEETQYF

v_gene: TRBV20-1
d_gene: TRBD2
j_gene: TRBJ2-7
abundance: .
CDR3nt: TGCAGTGCTAGAGAGGGGACTAGCGTTACCCCCAACGAGCAGTACTTC
CDR3aa: CSAREGTSVTPNEQYF

v_gene: TRBV20-1
d_gene: TRBD2
j_gene: TRBJ2-1
abundance: many
CDR3nt: TGCAGTGCTAGAGTTGAACTAGCGGGAGAGCAATACAATGAGCAGTTCTTC
CDR3aa: CSARVELAGEQYNEQFF

v_gene: TRBV6-5
d_gene: .
j_gene: TRBJ2-7
abundance: few
CDR3nt: TGTGCCAGCAGTTACTCTATCAGGGGAAACGAGCAGTACTTC
CDR3aa: CASSYSIRGNEQYF

v_gene: TRBV27
d_gene: TRBD2
j_gene: TRBJ2-5
abundance: .
CDR3nt: TGTGCCAGCAGCACCCTAGCGGGAGGGGCCAATGAGCAGTACTTC
CDR3aa: CASSTLAGGANEQYF

v_gene: TRBV12-3/TRBV12-4
d_gene: TRBD2
j_gene: TRBJ2-1
abundance: few
CDR3nt: TGTGCCAGCATTGCCATAGCGGGAGGTGTGGATGAGCAGTTCTTC
CDR3aa: CASIAIAGGVDEQFF

v_gene: TRBV25-1
d_gene: .
j_gene: TRBJ2-4
abundance: .
CDR3nt: TGTGCCAGCAGTAACGGCAAAAACATTCAGTACTTC
CDR3aa: CASSNGKNIQYF

v_gene: TRBV6-6
d_gene: .
j_gene: TRBJ1-4
abundance: .
CDR3nt: TGTGCCAGCAGTTACTCGGGGGCCAGGGATGGCCGAAAACTGTTTTTT
CDR3aa: CASSYSGARDGRKLFF

v_gene: TRBV20-1
d_gene: TRBD1
j_gene: TRBJ2-7
abundance: .
CDR3nt: TGCAGTGCTAGAGTAGGACAGGGGGAGGCCCAGTACTTC
CDR3aa: CSARVGQGEAQYF

v_gene: TRBV7-2
d_gene: .
j_gene: TRBJ2-1
abundance: few
CDR3nt: TGTGCCAGCAGCTTACTAGACTACAATGAGCAGTTCTTC
CDR3aa: CASSLLDYNEQFF

v_gene: TRBV27
d_gene: .
j_gene: TRBJ1-6
abundance: .
CDR3nt: TGTGCCAGCAGCTTGGGACGGGGAAGCTCCTATAATTCACCCCTCCACTTT
CDR3aa: CASSLGRGSSYNSPLHF

v_gene: TRBV5-1
d_gene: .
j_gene: TRBJ1-1
abundance: few
CDR3nt: TGCGCCAGCAGCGAGTGGGGGAACACTGAAGCTTTCTTT
CDR3aa: CASSEWGNTEAFF

v_gene: TRBV12-3/TRBV12-4
d_gene: TRBD1
j_gene: TRBJ1-2
abundance: few
CDR3nt: TGTGCCAGCAGGAACAGGGGATTGGACTATGGCTACACCTTC
CDR3aa: CASRNRGLDYGYTF

v_gene: TRBV20-1
d_gene: .
j_gene: TRBJ2-7
abundance: .
CDR3nt: TGCAGTGCTGGGGACCCCGAGCAGTACTTC
CDR3aa: CSAGDPEQYF

v_gene: TRBV25-1
d_gene: TRBD1
j_gene: TRBJ1-2
abundance: few
CDR3nt: TGTGCCAGCAGGCGGGACAGCCCTAACTATGGCTACACCTTC
CDR3aa: CASRRDSPNYGYTF

v_gene: TRBV5-1
d_gene: .
j_gene: TRBJ1-6
abundance: .
CDR3nt: TGCGCCAGCAGCTTGGCCGAGGCACCGACTTCACCCCTCCACTTT
CDR3aa: CASSLAEAPTSPLHF

v_gene: TRBV24-1
d_gene: TRBD2
j_gene: TRBJ2-3
abundance: .
CDR3nt: TGTGCCACCAGTGATATGACTAGCGGAGCAGATACGCAGTATTTT
CDR3aa: CATSDMTSGADTQYF

v_gene: TRBV12-3/TRBV12-4
d_gene: .
j_gene: TRBJ1-1
abundance: few
CDR3nt: TGTGCCAGCAGCCGGCAAATTCCAGCTTTCTTT
CDR3aa: CASSRQIPAFF

v_gene: TRBV7-3
d_gene: TRBD2
j_gene: TRBJ2-3
abundance: .
CDR3nt: TGTGCCAGCAGCCCCAATCGACTAGCGGGAGCGGCAGATACGCAGTATTTT
CDR3aa: CASSPNRLAGAADTQYF

v_gene: TRBV20-1
d_gene: .
j_gene: TRBJ2-5
abundance: .
CDR3nt: TGCAGTGCTGTAGATCGGGGCAGCCGAGAGACCCAGTACTTC
CDR3aa: CSAVDRGSRETQYF

v_gene: TRBV27
d_gene: .
j_gene: TRBJ2-7
abundance: .
CDR3nt: TGTGCCAGCAGTTTTGTGTACAACCTAGACGACGAGCAGTACTTC
CDR3aa: CASSFVYNLDDEQYF

v_gene: TRBV6-1
d_gene: TRBD1
j_gene: TRBJ2-3
abundance: few
CDR3nt: TGTGCCAGCAGTGAACCCGACAGGGGGCACGATACGCAGTATTTT
CDR3aa: CASSEPDRGHDTQYF

v_gene: TRBV29-1
d_gene: .
j_gene: TRBJ2-5
abundance: .
CDR3nt: TGTAGCGTTGGGGAAGGACTTGGTCAGGCGGAGACCCAGTACTTC
CDR3aa: CSVGEGLGQAETQYF

v_gene: TRBV7-2
d_gene: TRBD2
j_gene: TRBJ2-1
abundance: .
CDR3nt: TGTGCCGGCAGCTCTAGGAGCGGGAGAGGGTGGGGTGAGCAGTTCTTC
CDR3aa: CAGSSRSGRGWGEQFF

v_gene: TRBV7-9
d_gene: .
j_gene: TRBJ1-2
abundance: .
CDR3nt: TGTGCCAGCAGCTTACTGGGGAACTATGGCTACACCTTC
CDR3aa: CASSLLGNYGYTF

v_gene: TRBV5-1
d_gene: TRBD1
j_gene: TRBJ2-7
abundance: few
CDR3nt: TGCGCCAGCAGCTTGTCCGGGACAGGGATTCCCAGCTCCTACGAGCAGTACTTC
CDR3aa: CASSLSGTGIPSSYEQYF

v_gene: TRBV6-1
d_gene: .
j_gene: TRBJ2-1
abundance: few
CDR3nt: TGTGCCAGCAGTGAAGGTAGGGGGTACAATGAGCAGTTCTTC
CDR3aa: CASSEGRGYNEQFF

v_gene: TRBV6-1
d_gene: TRBD1
j_gene: TRBJ2-5
abundance: .
CDR3nt: TGTGCCAGCATTCTAGGACAGGGGAGGGAGACCCAGTACTTC
CDR3aa: CASILGQGRETQYF

v_gene: TRBV4-1
d_gene: .
j_gene: TRBJ2-1
abundance: .
CDR3nt: TGCGCCAGCAGCCAAGTCTACGGGGGTGGGCAGTTCTTC
CDR3aa: CASSQVYGGGQFF

v_gene: TRBV6-1
d_gene: TRBD1
j_gene: TRBJ2-7
abundance: .
CDR3nt: TGTGCCAGCAGCCCGGACAGGGTATCTACCGAGCAGTACTTC
CDR3aa: CASSPDRVSTEQYF

v_gene: TRBV29-1
d_gene: .
j_gene: TRBJ2-7
abundance: few
CDR3nt: TGCAGCGTACTAAGTGGAAGGGGACCCGAGCAGTACTTC
CDR3aa: CSVLSGRGPEQYF

v_gene: TRBV6-5
d_gene: .
j_gene: TRBJ2-1
abundance: few
CDR3nt: TGTGCCAGCACCCCGGGACTTAACAATGAGCAGTTCTTC
CDR3aa: CASTPGLNNEQFF

v_gene: TRBV10-1
d_gene: .
j_gene: TRBJ2-3
abundance: .
CDR3nt: TGCGCCAGCAGTCGACCAGGGGATCGCACAGATACGCAGTATTTT
CDR3aa: CASSRPGDRTDTQYF

v_gene: TRBV25-1
d_gene: .
j_gene: TRBJ1-4
abundance: .
CDR3nt: TGTGCCAGCAGTGACCTGGACGGTATCAAAAAACTGTTTTTT
CDR3aa: CASSDLDGIKKLFF

v_gene: TRBV12-5
d_gene: .
j_gene: TRBJ2-7
abundance: once
CDR3nt: TGTGCTAGTGGTTTGGTCCCAGGATACGAGCAGTACTTC
CDR3aa: CASGLVPGYEQYF

v_gene: TRBV29-1
d_gene: TRBD1
j_gene: TRBJ1-1
abundance: few
CDR3nt: TGCAGCGTTGGCGCAAGACAGGGAAGAGACACTGAAGCTTTCTTT
CDR3aa: CSVGARQGRDTEAFF